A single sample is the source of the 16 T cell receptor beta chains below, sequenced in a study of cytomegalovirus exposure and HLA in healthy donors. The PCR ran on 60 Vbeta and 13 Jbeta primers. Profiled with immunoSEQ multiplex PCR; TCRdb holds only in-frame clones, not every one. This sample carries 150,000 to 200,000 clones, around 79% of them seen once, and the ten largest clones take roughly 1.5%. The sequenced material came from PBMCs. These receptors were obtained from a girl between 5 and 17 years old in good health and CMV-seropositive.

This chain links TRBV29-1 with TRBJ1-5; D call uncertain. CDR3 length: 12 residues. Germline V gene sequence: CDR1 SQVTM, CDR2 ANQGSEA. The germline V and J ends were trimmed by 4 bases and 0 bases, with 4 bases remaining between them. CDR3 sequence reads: CSVAVSNQPQHF. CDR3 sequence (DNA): TGCAGCGTTGCGGTTAGCAATCAGCCCCAGCATTTT.

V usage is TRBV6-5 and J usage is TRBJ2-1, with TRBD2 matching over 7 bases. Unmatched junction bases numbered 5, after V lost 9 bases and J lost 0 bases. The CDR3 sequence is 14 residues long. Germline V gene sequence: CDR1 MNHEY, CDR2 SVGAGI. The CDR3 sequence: CASKRGLSYNEQFF. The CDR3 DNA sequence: TGTGCCAGTAAGCGGGGCCTCTCCTACAATGAGCAGTTCTTC.

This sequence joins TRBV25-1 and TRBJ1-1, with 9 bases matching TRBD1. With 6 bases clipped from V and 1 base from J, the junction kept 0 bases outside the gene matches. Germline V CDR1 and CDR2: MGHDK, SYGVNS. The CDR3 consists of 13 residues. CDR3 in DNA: TGTGCCAGCAGGGACAGGGGGAACACTGAAGCTTTCTTT. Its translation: CASRDRGNTEAFF.

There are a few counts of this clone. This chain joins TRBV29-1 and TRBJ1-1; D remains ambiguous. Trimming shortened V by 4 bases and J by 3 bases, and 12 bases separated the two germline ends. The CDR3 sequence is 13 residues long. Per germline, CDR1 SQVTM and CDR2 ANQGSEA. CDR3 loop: CSVGIGSDTEAFF. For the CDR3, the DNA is TGCAGCGTTGGGATCGGGTCGGACACTGAAGCTTTCTTT.

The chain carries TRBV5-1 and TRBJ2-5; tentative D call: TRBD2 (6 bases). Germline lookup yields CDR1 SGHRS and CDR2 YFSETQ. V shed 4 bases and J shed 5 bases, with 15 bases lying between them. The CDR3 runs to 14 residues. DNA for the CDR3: TGCGCCAGCAGCCGGAGGGACGGCGGGGAGACCCAGTACTTC. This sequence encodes CASSRRDGGETQYF.

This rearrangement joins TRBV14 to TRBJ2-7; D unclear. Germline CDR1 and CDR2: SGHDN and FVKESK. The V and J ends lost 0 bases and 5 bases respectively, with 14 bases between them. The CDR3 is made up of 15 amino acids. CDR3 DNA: TGTGCCAGCAGCCAAGAAGCAGGTTTCCCCAACGAGCAGTACTTC. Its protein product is CASSQEAGFPNEQYF.

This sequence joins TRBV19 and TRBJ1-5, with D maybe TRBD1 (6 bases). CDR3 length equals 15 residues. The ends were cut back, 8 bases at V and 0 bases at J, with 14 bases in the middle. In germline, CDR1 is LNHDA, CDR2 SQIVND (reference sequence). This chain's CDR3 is CASRAGAGSNQPQHF. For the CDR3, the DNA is TGTGCCAGTCGGGCGGGGGCAGGTAGCAATCAGCCCCAGCATTTT.

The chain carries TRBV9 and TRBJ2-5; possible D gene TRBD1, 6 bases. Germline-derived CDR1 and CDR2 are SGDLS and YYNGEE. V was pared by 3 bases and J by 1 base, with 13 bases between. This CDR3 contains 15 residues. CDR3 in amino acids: CASSAYGQIQETQYF. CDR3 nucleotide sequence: TGTGCCAGCAGCGCATACGGACAGATCCAAGAGACCCAGTACTTC.

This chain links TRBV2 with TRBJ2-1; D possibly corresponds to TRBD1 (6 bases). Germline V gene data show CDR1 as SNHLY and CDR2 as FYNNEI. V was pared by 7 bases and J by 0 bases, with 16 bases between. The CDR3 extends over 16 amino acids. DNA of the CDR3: TGTGCCAGCAACCGACCGGGACAAAACTCCTACAATGAGCAGTTCTTC. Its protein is CASNRPGQNSYNEQFF.

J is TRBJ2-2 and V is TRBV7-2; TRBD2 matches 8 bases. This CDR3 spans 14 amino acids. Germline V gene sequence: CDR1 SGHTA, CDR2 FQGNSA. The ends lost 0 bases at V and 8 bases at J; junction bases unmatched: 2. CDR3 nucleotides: TGTGCCAGCAGCTTAGCACGGGGGGGTGGGGAGCTGTTTTTT. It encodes CASSLARGGGELFF.

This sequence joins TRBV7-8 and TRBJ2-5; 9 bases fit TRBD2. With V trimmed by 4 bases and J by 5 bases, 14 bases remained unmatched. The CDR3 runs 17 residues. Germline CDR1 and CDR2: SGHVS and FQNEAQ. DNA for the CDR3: TGTGCCAGCAGCTCTCACGGGCTGCGGGGGGGCAGGGAGACCCAGTACTTC. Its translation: CASSSHGLRGGRETQYF.

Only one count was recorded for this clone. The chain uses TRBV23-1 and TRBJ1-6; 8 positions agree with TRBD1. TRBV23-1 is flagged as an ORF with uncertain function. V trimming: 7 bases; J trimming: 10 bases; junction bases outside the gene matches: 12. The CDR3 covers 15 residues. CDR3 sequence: CASISWTGLGSPLHF. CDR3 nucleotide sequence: TGCGCCAGCATATCCTGGACAGGGCTAGGGTCACCCCTCCACTTT.

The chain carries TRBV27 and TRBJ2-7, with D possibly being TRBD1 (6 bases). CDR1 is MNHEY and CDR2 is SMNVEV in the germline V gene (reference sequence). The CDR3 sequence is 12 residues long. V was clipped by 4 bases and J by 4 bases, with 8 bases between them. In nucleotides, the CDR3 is TGTGCCAGCAGTTCCAGGGGTTACGAGCAGTACTTC. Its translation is CASSSRGYEQYF.

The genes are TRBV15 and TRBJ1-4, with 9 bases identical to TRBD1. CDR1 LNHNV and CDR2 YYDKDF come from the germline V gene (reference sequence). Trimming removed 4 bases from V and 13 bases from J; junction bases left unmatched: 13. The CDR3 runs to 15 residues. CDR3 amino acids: CATSKNPGDRGTLFF. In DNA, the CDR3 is TGTGCCACCAGCAAAAACCCCGGTGACAGGGGGACACTGTTTTTT.

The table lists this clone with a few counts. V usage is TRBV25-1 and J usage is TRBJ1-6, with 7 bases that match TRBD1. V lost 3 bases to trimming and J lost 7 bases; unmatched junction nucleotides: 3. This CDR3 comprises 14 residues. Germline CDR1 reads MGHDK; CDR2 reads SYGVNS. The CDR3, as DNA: TGTGCCAGCAGTGACGACAGGGACAATTCACCCCTCCACTTT. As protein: CASSDDRDNSPLHF.

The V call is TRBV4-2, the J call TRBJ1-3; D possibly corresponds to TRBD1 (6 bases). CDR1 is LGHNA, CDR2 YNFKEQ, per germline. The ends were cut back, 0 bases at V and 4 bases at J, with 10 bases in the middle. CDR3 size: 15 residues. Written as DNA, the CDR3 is TGTGCCAGCAGCCAAGAACAGGGTTCGGGAAACACCATATATTTT. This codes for CASSQEQGSGNTIYF.